This passage covers 14 T cell receptor beta chains from one sample sequenced in a study of identical twins. From the 5' RACE reads, TCRdb called clonotypes with MiXCR, one entry per CDR3 protein. Of a few hundred thousand distinct CDR3 sequences in the sample, roughly 12% are singletons; the top ten hold just over 7%. These data were also reused for a study on yellow fever vaccine responses in identical twins.

Specimen: CD8+ T cells sorted from blood. The receptors derive from a woman aged 18-29 years in good health.

The rearrangement links TRBV6-5 to TRBJ2-1, with TRBD2 identical over 9 bases. Germline V gene sequence: CDR1 MNHEY, CDR2 SVGAGI. The CDR3 length is 15 residues. With V trimmed by 0 bases and J by 4 bases, 1 base remained unmatched. The CDR3 coding sequence is TGTGCCAGCAGTTACTCGCTAGCGGGGTACAATGAGCAGTTCTTC. Encoded protein: CASSYSLAGYNEQFF.

This clonotype turned up a few times. V usage is TRBV10-3 and J usage is TRBJ1-2; D is perhaps TRBD1 (5 bases). Trimming took off 3 bases at V and 7 bases at J, with 12 bases between the two ends. CDR3 length: 13 amino acids. Germline V CDR1 and CDR2: ENHRY, SYGVKD. The CDR3 protein is CAISEGGASGYTF. The CDR3 nucleotides read TGTGCCATCAGTGAAGGCGGGGCGAGTGGCTACACCTTC.

This clonotype came up a few times. The chain uses TRBV10-3 and TRBJ2-7; TRBD1 matches 11 bases. V shed 2 bases and J 0 bases; nucleotides not matched to a gene: 3. This CDR3 region has 16 residues. Germline V CDR1 and CDR2: ENHRY, SYGVKD. The CDR3 region has the DNA TGTGCCATCAGTGAGGGGACAGGGGGTCTCTCCTACGAGCAGTACTTC. It is translated as CAISEGTGGLSYEQYF.

This clonotype was seen ten or more times. The gene calls are TRBV4-1 and TRBJ2-1; no reliable D call. Trimming stripped 0 bases from V and 0 bases from J, with 9 bases between. The CDR3 loop spans 16 amino acids. Germline lookup yields CDR1 MGHRA and CDR2 YSYEKL. The CDR3, as DNA: TGCGCCAGCAGCCAAGAGTTGGCTCGCTCCTACAATGAGCAGTTCTTC. This gives the protein CASSQELARSYNEQFF.

The rearrangement joins TRBV20-1 to TRBJ2-3; D might be TRBD1 or TRBD2, each matching 5 bases. The CDR3 is made up of 14 amino acids. V shed 6 bases and J shed 4 bases, with 17 bases lying between them. CDR1 and CDR2 (germline): DFQATT, SNEGSKA (reference sequence). This CDR3 reads CSAKGPSDSDTQYF. In DNA form, the CDR3 reads TGCAGTGCCAAGGGACCCAGTGACTCAGATACGCAGTATTTT.

This chain links TRBV7-2 with TRBJ2-7; 8 bases fit TRBD2. V dropped 5 bases and J dropped 3; count of bases not matched to a gene: 6. Germline V gene sequence: CDR1 SGHTA, CDR2 FQGNSA. This CDR3 spans 14 amino acids. CDR3 residues: CASSVLAADYEQYF. CDR3 DNA sequence: TGTGCCAGCAGCGTACTAGCGGCGGACTACGAGCAGTACTTC.

This clonotype came up a few times. The chain carries TRBV12-3 or TRBV12-4 and TRBJ1-1; tentative D call: TRBD1 (5 bases). V was shortened by 5 bases and J by 4 bases, with 20 bases between the two germline ends. CDR3 length equals 16 residues. In DNA form, the CDR3 reads TGTGCCAGCAGTGCCCTCCTACAGTGGGGCCCCACTGAAGCTTTCTTT. This sequence encodes CASSALLQWGPTEAFF.

At least ten counts were recorded for this clonotype. The rearrangement uses TRBV20-1 and TRBJ2-1, with D hard to call. Per germline, CDR1 DFQATT and CDR2 SNEGSKA (reference sequence). This CDR3 region has 13 residues. V was cut by 5 bases and J by 2 bases, with 10 bases left in between. For the CDR3, the DNA is TGCAGTGCTCTACGTAGTACCTACAATGAGCAGTTCTTC. Amino acids: CSALRSTYNEQFF.

This clonotype appeared many times. The rearrangement links TRBV7-9 to TRBJ2-7; the D call may be TRBD1 or TRBD2 (5 bases each). Germline assignment: CDR1 SEHNR and CDR2 FQNEAQ (reference sequence). The length of the CDR3 is 14 residues. The germline V and J ends were trimmed by 6 bases and 0 bases, with 12 bases remaining between them. The CDR3 loop reads CASRAPGTSYEQYF. CDR3 bases: TGTGCCAGCAGGGCACCTGGGACCTCCTACGAGCAGTACTTC. The full variable domain, in which reference TRBV7-9 and TRBJ2-7 provide the parts outside the CDR3, is DTGVSQNPRHKITKRGQNVTFRCDPISEHNRLYWYRQTLGQGPEFLTYFQNEAQLEKSRLLSDRFSAERPKGSFSTLEIQRTEQGDSAMYLCASRAPGTSYEQYFGPGTRLTVT.

The rearrangement links TRBV6-5 to TRBJ1-1; no firm D call. The CDR3 length is 12 residues. V lost 8 bases and J lost 4, with 11 bases in between. The germline CDR1 and CDR2 sequences are MNHEY and SVGAGI. CDR3 region: CASGYGRTEAFF. The CDR3 coding sequence is TGTGCCAGCGGCTACGGACGCACTGAAGCTTTCTTT.

The V gene is TRBV27, the J gene TRBJ1-3; perhaps TRBD1 as D (5 bases). Germline CDR1 MNHEY, CDR2 SMNVEV (reference sequence). V gave up 10 bases and J gave up 3 bases, with 19 bases separating them. The CDR3 is 15 amino acids. The CDR3 DNA reads as TGTGCCAACACAGGTACAGGAGAAGGTGGAAACACCATATATTTT. This codes for CANTGTGEGGNTIYF.

J is TRBJ2-1 and V is TRBV4-1; no clear D. Germline values: CDR1 MGHRA, CDR2 YSYEKL. The CDR3 consists of 15 residues. Trimming cost V 0 bases and J 3 bases, with 9 bases left between them. The CDR3 bases are TGCGCCAGCAGCCAAGATCTAGTGGGCTACAATGAGCAGTTCTTC. This codes for CASSQDLVGYNEQFF.

The gene calls are TRBV7-9 and TRBJ1-1; weak D call: TRBD1 (5 bases). V was cut by 2 bases and J by 6 bases, with 7 bases left in between. There are 12 residues in the CDR3. The germline gives CDR1 SEHNR, CDR2 FQNEAQ (reference sequence). Here the CDR3 DNA reads TGTGCCAGCAGCTTACAGGGCCCTGAAGCTTTCTTT. This gives the protein CASSLQGPEAFF.

In its sample, this clonotype was seen a few times. The CDR3 DNA reads TGTGCCAGCAGACATACTAGCGAGATCTCCTACGAGCAGTACTTC. This sequence encodes CASRHTSEISYEQYF. The chain is built from TRBV27 and TRBJ2-7, with 7 bases matching TRBD2. The V segment lost 6 bases and the J segment 0 bases; nucleotides outside the gene matches: 8. Germline lookup yields CDR1 MNHEY and CDR2 SMNVEV (reference sequence). The CDR3 sequence is 15 residues long.